This T cell receptor (beta chain) is from a study of early T cells in non-severe SARS-CoV-2 infection. TCRdb processed the 5' RACE reads anew with MiXCR; each CDR3 protein has one entry. The data show around 81,000 distinct CDR3 sequences, 13% to 15% seen once. Notes on this clonotype: The conserved final phenylalanine or tryptophan is absent from the CDR3, which likely points to a read error.

The J segment lost 7 bases and the V segment lost 2 bases, leaving 7 bases of the junction unmatched. Germline loops: CDR1 SGHDT, CDR2 YYEEEE. CDR3 length equals 14 residues. Sequencing was done on a sample of whole blood. The origin of this receptor is an adult who was a healthcare worker with PCR-confirmed SARS-CoV-2 infection or an uninfected control (not recorded which). The chain recombines TRBV5-6 with TRBJ1-1; 8 bases fit TRBD1. The chain's CDR3 is CASSLGTGIIEAFY. In DNA, the CDR3 is TGTGCCAGCAGCTTAGGGACAGGCATAATTGAAGCTTTCTAT.